This TCR beta chain was profiled in a study of T cells after yellow fever vaccination. At the level of the study: Fractions containing few cells were prepared with SMART-Seq v4 Ultra Low Input.

A few counts support this clonotype. The antigen remains unidentified. TCR cDNA was made by 5'RACE template switching, adding a universal primer site and UMIs. TCRdb reanalysed the 5' RACE reads using MiXCR and keeps one entry per CDR3 protein. The sample holds 250,000 to 350,000 distinct CDR3 sequences, approximately 10% seen once. Points from the study as a whole: Some clonotypes, a small share, were shared between CD4 and CD8 compartments. Primary-vaccination clones mostly resurfaced post-booster (roughly 97% CD4, under 90% CD8).

Germline V gene lookup returns CDR1 SGHNT and CDR2 YYREEE (reference sequence). Trimming removed 2 bases at V and 4 bases at J, with 7 bases between. The CDR3 has 13 amino acids. The sequence was collected from a man aged 18 to 35 who received the YFV17D yellow fever vaccine. The V gene is TRBV5-4, the J gene TRBJ2-1, with TRBD2 as a possible D gene (5 bases). This specimen consisted of CD4+ T cells sorted from PBMCs, obtained 5 days after the yellow fever booster vaccination. The CDR3 nucleotides read TGTGCCAGCAGCTTTCGAGGGTACAATGAGCAGTTCTTC. As protein: CASSFRGYNEQFF.